The clone carrying this TCR beta chain was found a few times. Among the donors, all were healthy bone marrow donors. The sample comes from a study of cytomegalovirus exposure and HLA in healthy donors. The V gene end was trimmed by 3 bases and the J gene end by 5 bases; junction bases not matched to a gene: 6. CDR1 is LNHDA, CDR2 SQIVND, per germline (reference sequence). CDR3 length: 15 residues. Amplification used 60 Vbeta primers and 13 Jbeta primers. Measured with immunoSEQ multiplex PCR; TCRdb has only the in-frame clones, and not every one. Here the sample spans about 150,000 clones, 77% being singletons.

The chain links TRBV19 to TRBJ2-3; 9 bases align to TRBD1. The sequencing sample was made of PBMCs. The sequence came from a middle-aged woman in good health and CMV-seronegative. DNA for the CDR3: TGTGCCAGTAGTATCGGGGGGACAGGGCAAGATACGCAGTATTTT. Amino acids: CASSIGGTGQDTQYF.